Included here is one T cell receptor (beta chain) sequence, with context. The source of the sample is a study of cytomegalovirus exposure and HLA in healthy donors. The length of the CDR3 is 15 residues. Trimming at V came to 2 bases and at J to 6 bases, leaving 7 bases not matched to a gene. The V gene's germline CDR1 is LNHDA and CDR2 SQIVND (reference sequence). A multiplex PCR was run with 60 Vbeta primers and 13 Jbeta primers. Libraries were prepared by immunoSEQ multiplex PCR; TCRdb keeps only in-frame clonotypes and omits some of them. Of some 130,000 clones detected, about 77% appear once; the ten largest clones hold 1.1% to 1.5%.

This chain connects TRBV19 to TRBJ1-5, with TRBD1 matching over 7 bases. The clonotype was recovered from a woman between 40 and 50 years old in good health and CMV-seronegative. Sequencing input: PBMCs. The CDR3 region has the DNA TGTGCCAGTAGTATAAGTCCAGGGGGGATTCAGCCCCAGCATTTT. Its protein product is CASSISPGGIQPQHF. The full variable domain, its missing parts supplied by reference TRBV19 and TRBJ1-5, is DGGITQSPKYLFRKEGQNVTLSCEQNLNHDAMYWYRQDPGQGLRLIYYSQIVNDFQKGDIAEGYSVSREKKESFPLTVTSAQKNPTAFYLCASSISPGGIQPQHFGDGTRLSIL.